The next 25 T cell receptor beta chains were all read from a single sample in a study of cytomegalovirus exposure and HLA in healthy donors. The PCR was carried out with 60 Vbeta primers and 13 Jbeta primers. Data came from immunoSEQ multiplex PCR; TCRdb stores just in-frame clones and leaves some out. This sample carries about 82,000 clones, roughly 80% of them seen once, and the ten largest clones take roughly 13%. The sequenced sample consisted of PBMCs. These TCRs come from a human donor in good health.

The chain carries TRBV7-9 and TRBJ1-3; 7 bases agree with TRBD1. J was trimmed by 0 bases and V by 6 bases; bases with no gene match: 14. This CDR3 spans 18 amino acids. The germline V gene has CDR1 SEHNR and CDR2 FQNEAQ (reference sequence). CDR3 sequence reads: CASRTLGGGIHSGNTIYF. DNA of the CDR3: TGTGCCAGCAGAACGTTAGGAGGGGGCATCCACTCTGGAAACACCATATATTTT. Full variable domain (missing parts from reference TRBV7-9 and TRBJ1-3): DTGVSQNPRHKITKRGQNVTFRCDPISEHNRLYWYRQTLGQGPEFLTYFQNEAQLEKSRLLSDRFSAERPKGSFSTLEIQRTEQGDSAMYLCASRTLGGGIHSGNTIYFGEGSWLTVV.

The V gene is TRBV5-1, the J gene TRBJ2-7, with 8 bases aligning to TRBD1. Germline CDR1 is SGHRS and CDR2 is YFSETQ. This CDR3 is built from 14 residues. J gave up 2 bases and V 4 bases, and 5 bases lay outside the gene matches. This CDR3 reads CASSPGQGPYEQYF. The DNA for the CDR3 is TGCGCCAGCAGCCCCGGACAGGGACCCTACGAGCAGTACTTC.

V and J are TRBV6-6 and TRBJ2-1, with TRBD2 as a possible D gene (5 bases). V was trimmed by 5 bases and J by 6 bases, leaving 14 bases between them. CDR3 length: 14 residues. The germline V gene encodes CDR1 MNHNY and CDR2 SVGAGI (reference sequence). The CDR3 nucleotides read TGTGCCAGCAGTATAAGTGACTATCGCAATGAGCAGTTCTTC. This codes for CASSISDYRNEQFF.

Concerning this clone itself: At one end, the junction sequence differs from germline, possibly due to a read error. This chain uses TRBV2 with TRBJ1-5, with TRBD1 as a possible D gene (5 bases). The CDR3 is 16 amino acids. CDR1 is SNHLY and CDR2 is FYNNEI in the germline V gene. CDR3 protein: CASAGPLRGGNQPQNF. In nucleotides, the CDR3 is TGTGCCAGCGCCGGTCCTTTGAGGGGCGGGAATCAGCCCCAGAATTTT.

This clone was recorded a few times. This chain joins TRBV5-5 and TRBJ2-3, with a possible D match to TRBD2 (6 bases). The germline V gene has CDR1 SGHKS and CDR2 YYEKEE (reference sequence). The CDR3 is made up of 15 amino acids. The ends were cut back, 1 base at V and 4 bases at J, with 13 bases in the middle. CDR3 amino acids: CASSLSGRGADTQYF. CDR3 nucleotides: TGTGCCAGCAGCTTGAGTGGGCGCGGGGCAGATACGCAGTATTTT.

The chain recombines TRBV11-3 with TRBJ2-1; possible D gene TRBD1, 6 bases. Per the germline V gene, CDR1 is SGHNT and CDR2 is YENEEA. CDR3 length: 15 amino acids. The V and J ends lost 4 bases and 0 bases respectively, with 10 bases between them. The CDR3 DNA reads TGTGCCAGCAGCTCCCGGGACAACTCCTACAATGAGCAGTTCTTC. This translates into CASSSRDNSYNEQFF.

Only a few counts were recorded for this clone. The chain employs TRBV5-1 and TRBJ2-1, with 7 positions matching TRBD1. The CDR3 loop spans 16 amino acids. V trimming: 6 bases; J trimming: 1 base; junction bases outside the gene matches: 10. Germline CDR1 is SGHRS and CDR2 is YFSETQ. The CDR3 spells CASIPRGGESYNEQFF. The CDR3 DNA reads as TGCGCCAGCATCCCGAGAGGGGGCGAATCCTACAATGAGCAGTTCTTC. The variable domain in full, with the rest retrieved from reference TRBV5-1 and TRBJ2-1, is KAGVTQTPRYLIKTRGQQVTLSCSPISGHRSVSWYQQTPGQGLQFLFEYFSETQRNKGNFPGRFSGRQFSNSRSEMNVSTLELGDSALYLCASIPRGGESYNEQFFGPGTRLTVL.

This chain links TRBV12-5 with TRBJ1-6; D not resolved. Between the trimmed V and J ends, which lost 1 base and 10 bases, there was a span of 8 bases. Germline-derived CDR1 and CDR2 are LGHNT and FRNRAP. This CDR3 comprises 13 residues. Here the CDR3 reads CASGLGRGSPLHF. Written as DNA, the CDR3 is TGTGCTAGTGGTTTGGGCCGGGGATCACCCCTCCACTTT.

The sample holds a few counts of this clone. This chain joins TRBV10-2 and TRBJ1-5; TRBD1 agrees at 9 bases. The germline CDR1 and CDR2 sequences are WSHSY and SAAADI. The CDR3 is made up of 14 amino acids. The V and J ends lost 6 bases and 6 bases, in that order; junction bases with no gene match: 6. The CDR3 here is CASSPGDRVQPQHF. The CDR3 DNA reads as TGCGCCAGCAGCCCGGGGGACAGGGTTCAGCCCCAGCATTTT.

This chain joins TRBV7-2 and TRBJ1-5; D gene unclear. Germline lookup yields CDR1 SGHTA and CDR2 FQGNSA. V dropped 5 bases and J dropped 6 bases, with 17 bases sitting between them. The CDR3 totals 15 residues. As DNA, the CDR3 is TGTGCCAGCAGCGCCAACCGTGGGAGCGGTCAGCCCCAGCATTTT. As protein: CASSANRGSGQPQHF.

The chain carries TRBV2 and TRBJ2-7, with 8 bases that match TRBD1. Trimming at V came to 6 bases and at J to 6 bases, leaving 7 bases not matched to a gene. Per germline, CDR1 SNHLY and CDR2 FYNNEI. This CDR3 comprises 13 residues. The CDR3 region has the DNA TGTGCCAGCAGGAGGCAGGGGGCGCGCGAGCAGTACTTC. Protein product: CASRRQGAREQYF. Filled out from reference TRBV2 and TRBJ2-7, the complete variable domain reads EPEVTQTPSHQVTQMGQEVILRCVPISNHLYFYWYRQILGQKVEFLVSFYNNEISEKSEIFDDQFSVERPDGSNFTLKIRSTKLEDSAMYFCASRRQGAREQYFGPGTRLTVT.

Only a few counts were recorded for this clone. The chain recombines TRBV5-6 with TRBJ1-1; TRBD1 agrees at 8 bases. The CDR3 length is 13 residues. The trim removed 4 bases at V and 5 bases at J, leaving 4 bases unmatched. CDR1 is SGHDT and CDR2 is YYEEEE in the germline V gene. CDR3 in DNA: TGTGCCAGCAGCCCGGACAGGGATACTGAAGCTTTCTTT. This sequence encodes CASSPDRDTEAFF.

The table lists this clone with a few counts. The gene calls are TRBV5-4 and TRBJ1-6; no definite D call. Trimming removed 5 bases at V and 8 bases at J, with 20 bases between. The CDR3 runs 16 residues. From germline, CDR1 is SGHNT and CDR2 YYREEE (reference sequence). The CDR3: CASSRGVPSWDSPLHF. CDR3 nucleotide sequence: TGTGCCAGCAGTCGAGGTGTTCCTTCCTGGGATTCACCCCTCCACTTT. The full variable domain, rest sourced from reference TRBV5-4 and TRBJ1-6, is ETGVTQSPTHLIKTRGQQVTLRCSSQSGHNTVSWYQQALGQGPQFIFQYYREEENGRGNFPPRFSGLQFPNYSSELNVNALELDDSALYLCASSRGVPSWDSPLHFGNGTRLTVT.

The chain couples TRBV2 to TRBJ2-7, with TRBD1 matching 7 bases. The ends lost 0 bases at V and 6 bases at J; junction bases unmatched: 5. From germline, CDR1 is SNHLY and CDR2 FYNNEI. This CDR3 spans 14 amino acids. Written as DNA, the CDR3 is TGTGCCAGCAGTGAAGCGGGACAGACGGGCGAGCAGTACTTC. As protein: CASSEAGQTGEQYF.

The V gene is TRBV4-3, the J gene TRBJ2-1; 9 nucleotides agree with TRBD2. The CDR3 totals 15 residues. Germline CDR1 LGHNA, CDR2 YSLEER. V dropped 1 base and J dropped 3; count of bases not matched to a gene: 1. The DNA of the CDR3 is TGCGCCAGCAGCCAAGGCGGGGGGGACTACAATGAGCAGTTCTTC. It translates to CASSQGGGDYNEQFF.

This rearrangement joins TRBV2 to TRBJ2-7; 7 bases align to TRBD2. The ends lost 3 bases at V and 6 bases at J; junction bases unmatched: 5. CDR3 length: 13 amino acids. Germline CDR1 is SNHLY and CDR2 is FYNNEI. DNA for the CDR3: TGTGCCAGCAGTGACAGGGAGGGCAGCGAGCAGTACTTC. It translates to CASSDREGSEQYF. Complete variable domain (other parts from reference TRBV2 and TRBJ2-7): EPEVTQTPSHQVTQMGQEVILRCVPISNHLYFYWYRQILGQKVEFLVSFYNNEISEKSEIFDDQFSVERPDGSNFTLKIRSTKLEDSAMYFCASSDREGSEQYFGPGTRLTVT.

This rearrangement joins TRBV4-3 to TRBJ2-3; 7 nucleotides line up with TRBD2. Germline V lookup: CDR1 LGHNA, CDR2 YSLEER. V was pared by 0 bases and J by 2 bases, with 5 bases of the junction left unmatched. CDR3 length: 16 residues. CDR3 loop: CASSQDRLAVTDTQYF. DNA of the CDR3: TGCGCCAGCAGCCAAGACAGGCTAGCGGTCACAGATACGCAGTATTTT.

The genes are TRBV2 and TRBJ2-7, with TRBD1 identical over 7 bases. The CDR3 has 15 amino acids. Germline V CDR1 and CDR2: SNHLY, FYNNEI. V lost 4 bases to trimming and J lost 3 bases; unmatched junction nucleotides: 9. CDR3 protein: CASSARTGNDYEQYF. CDR3 in DNA: TGTGCCAGCAGTGCGCGGACAGGTAACGACTACGAGCAGTACTTC.

This clone appeared once. This sequence joins TRBV5-4 and TRBJ2-1; TRBD2 matches 8 bases. Per germline, CDR1 SGHNT and CDR2 YYREEE (reference sequence). CDR3 size: 18 residues. V was clipped by 4 bases and J by 8 bases; unmatched bases: 20. CDR3 DNA: TGTGCCAGCAGCCCCGGGTTTGTGGACGGGGGGGCCTCCGATGAGCAGTTCTTC. Its translation is CASSPGFVDGGASDEQFF.

The chain has TRBV7-2 and TRBJ2-5, with 9 bases identical to TRBD1. V was clipped by 5 bases and J by 5 bases; unmatched bases: 3. Per the germline V gene, CDR1 is SGHTA and CDR2 is FQGNSA. The CDR3 loop spans 13 amino acids. The CDR3, as DNA: TGTGCCAGCAGCAGACAGGGGGGGGAGACCCAGTACTTC. Amino acids: CASSRQGGETQYF.

The gene calls are TRBV5-1 and TRBJ2-5, with TRBD1 identical over 10 bases. Per the germline V gene, CDR1 is SGHRS and CDR2 is YFSETQ. V shed 4 bases, J shed 4 bases, and the junction held 10 bases outside the gene matches. The length of the CDR3 is 16 residues. The DNA of the CDR3 is TGCGCCAGCAGCCTTTCTGGACAGGGGGTAAGAGAGACCCAGTACTTC. Amino acids: CASSLSGQGVRETQYF.

The CDR3: CASSTVGGGSYEQYF. Written as DNA, the CDR3 is TGTGCCAGCAGCACTGTAGGGGGGGGATCCTACGAGCAGTACTTC. The chain uses TRBV27 and TRBJ2-7, with TRBD2 as a possible D gene (7 bases). The germline V gene has CDR1 MNHEY and CDR2 SMNVEV (reference sequence). V shed 6 bases and J shed 1 base, with 16 bases lying between them. The CDR3 extends over 15 amino acids.

The genes are TRBV7-8 and TRBJ2-7, with TRBD1 matching over 8 bases. J was trimmed by 5 bases and V by 4 bases; bases with no gene match: 7. CDR1 and CDR2 from the germline V gene are SGHVS and FQNEAQ. The CDR3 loop spans 14 amino acids. The CDR3 nucleotides read TGTGCCAGCAGCTACTGGACAGGGTCCAACGAGCAGTACTTC. It encodes CASSYWTGSNEQYF.

This clone has a single count. The chain is built from TRBV6-1 and TRBJ2-3; a possible D gene is TRBD1 (5 bases). Per the germline V gene, CDR1 is MNHNS and CDR2 is SASEGT. The CDR3 totals 14 residues. Trimming pared 0 bases from V and 6 bases from J, leaving 10 bases between. DNA of the CDR3: TGTGCCAGCAGTGAAGCGTGGGCAGGGGATACGCAGTATTTT. Translated: CASSEAWAGDTQYF.

This rearrangement joins TRBV9 to TRBJ1-1, with 8 nucleotides matching TRBD1. The J segment lost 6 bases and the V segment lost 4 bases, leaving 11 bases of the junction unmatched. CDR3 length equals 15 residues. Germline V gene data show CDR1 as SGDLS and CDR2 as YYNGEE. CDR3 residues: CASSPRTGGIAEAFF. Here the CDR3 DNA reads TGTGCCAGCAGCCCTCGAACAGGGGGAATAGCTGAAGCTTTCTTT.